The following is a T cell receptor beta chain sequence with its context. The data were obtained in a study of blood T cell repertoires in COVID-19. For the study at large: Acute-phase and convalescent COVID-19 samples originated in the United States, Italy and Spain. PBMCs, B-cell-depleted T cells, or T cells provided the cDNA or gDNA that made up the material.

Per the original data handling: Amplification from reference gene primers served as the basis for estimated nucleated cell counts. Libraries were prepared by immunoSEQ multiplex PCR; TCRdb keeps only in-frame clonotypes and omits some of them. The DNA gave D and trimming, while V, J and clone size come from that table. The sample has about 250,000 clones; about nine tenths are singletons. Germline lookup yields CDR1 ENHRY and CDR2 SYGVKD. The V end lost 10 bases, the J end lost 0 bases, and 17 bases lay between the germline ends. The CDR3 loop spans 15 amino acids. Sequenced input: peripheral blood. The clonotype was recovered from a woman aged 25 to 39 with COVID-19, enrolled during active disease. The J gene is TRBJ2-3, the V gene TRBV10-3, with a tentative D call TRBD1 (5 bases). DNA of the CDR3: TGTGCCACCAAAAAGACAGTGTCTAGCACAGATACGCAGTATTTT. It encodes CATKKTVSSTDTQYF.